This is a list of T cell receptor beta chains from one sample in a study of OX40 agonist ivuxolimab in advanced cancers. Profiling relied on immunoSEQ multiplex PCR, and the TCRdb table lists in-frame clones only, not all of them. The table shows tens of thousands of clones, with about 90% occurring only once. Sequencing used CD4+ or CD8+ T cells sorted from blood, obtained in a trial of the OX40 agonist ivuxolimab. All receptors come from an adult with an advanced solid tumor such as melanoma, head and neck, liver or kidney cancer. The CDR3 runs from the conserved cysteine through the conserved F or W. D genes are given only for firm matches. Where a row states a size, it is once, few, many or the class of an expanded clone; other rows omit it.

d_call | j_call | clone_size | v_call | cdr3_aa | cdr3_nt
- | TRBJ2-2 | - | TRBV11-2 | CASSFQGLDGELFF | TGTGCCAGCAGCTTTCAAGGGTTGGACGGGGAGCTGTTTTTT
TRBD1 | TRBJ1-3 | - | TRBV7-9 | CASSLRTGGISGNTIYF | TGTGCCAGCAGCTTGAGGACAGGCGGGATCTCTGGAAACACCATATATTTT
TRBD1 | TRBJ1-1 | - | TRBV19 | CASSRGTGGILTEAFF | TGTGCCAGTAGTCGGGGGACAGGGGGGATCCTCACTGAAGCTTTCTTT
- | TRBJ2-5 | - | TRBV29-1 | CSVVGLGETQYF | TGCAGCGTTGTAGGCCTAGGGGAGACCCAGTACTTC
- | TRBJ2-3 | - | TRBV19 | CASTQGTVTDTQYF | TGTGCCAGTACCCAAGGTACGGTCACAGATACGCAGTATTTT
- | TRBJ2-7 | - | TRBV6-1 | CASSESGRAGEGEQYF | TGTGCCAGCAGCGAAAGCGGTCGGGCAGGGGAAGGTGAGCAGTACTTC
- | TRBJ1-1 | once | TRBV29-1 | CSVPEGGAAPEAFF | TGCAGCGTTCCAGAGGGGGGCGCCGCCCCTGAAGCTTTCTTT
TRBD2 | TRBJ2-2 | - | TRBV7-3 | CASSMTSGIGSGELFF | TGTGCCAGCAGCATGACTAGCGGGATAGGTTCCGGGGAGCTGTTTTTT
TRBD2 | TRBJ2-1 | - | TRBV7-8 | CASSLNFGGRALYNEQFF | TGTGCCAGCAGCTTAAATTTCGGCGGGAGAGCCCTCTACAATGAGCAGTTCTTC
- | TRBJ2-1 | - | TRBV11-2 | CASSLDVAPRSYNEQFF | TGTGCCAGCAGCTTAGATGTGGCCCCCCGGTCCTACAATGAGCAGTTCTTC
TRBD1 | TRBJ1-1 | - | TRBV2 | CASSTDRGSEAFF | TGTGCCAGCAGTACGGACAGGGGGTCTGAAGCTTTCTTT
- | TRBJ1-2 | - | TRBV6-1 | CASSLKGTGAYGYTF | TGTGCCAGCAGTCTAAAGGGAACAGGAGCCTATGGCTACACCTTC
TRBD1 | TRBJ1-5 | few | TRBV6-1 | CATDRGLSNQPQHF | TGTGCCACTGACAGGGGTTTGAGCAATCAGCCCCAGCATTTT
TRBD1 | TRBJ1-2 | - | TRBV6-1 | CASSPLGQGGYTF | TGTGCCAGTAGCCCCCTCGGACAGGGCGGCTACACCTTC
- | TRBJ2-7 | - | TRBV7-3 | CASSLTSSVEQYF | TGTGCCAGCAGCTTAACCTCCTCGGTCGAGCAGTACTTC
- | TRBJ2-7 | - | TRBV28 | CASSFGLYEQYF | TGTGCCAGCAGTTTCGGCCTTTACGAGCAGTACTTC
- | TRBJ1-3 | - | TRBV10-1 | CASSVSTGAGNTIYF | TGCGCCAGCAGTGTGTCGACGGGGGCTGGAAACACCATATATTTT
- | TRBJ2-5 | - | TRBV5-1 | CASSLVMVNQETQYF | TGCGCCAGCAGCTTGGTTATGGTGAATCAAGAGACCCAGTACTTC
- | TRBJ2-2 | - | TRBV5-1 | CASREVGSTGELFF | TGCGCCAGCAGGGAGGTAGGGAGCACCGGGGAGCTGTTTTTT
- | TRBJ2-7 | - | TRBV9 | CASSVVGGEQYF | TGTGCCAGCAGCGTAGTTGGGGGAGAGCAGTACTTC
TRBD1 | TRBJ1-2 | once | TRBV5-1 | CASSLWDRDLSGSGYTF | TGCGCCAGCAGCTTGTGGGACAGGGATTTAAGTGGTAGCGGCTACACCTTC
- | TRBJ1-1 | - | TRBV5-6 | CASSLSRRKTEAFF | TGTGCCAGCAGCTTATCGCGCAGGAAAACTGAAGCTTTCTTT
- | TRBJ1-6 | - | TRBV10-1 | CASSGRPDSPLHF | TGCGCCAGCAGTGGACGCCCAGATTCACCCCTCCACTTT
- | TRBJ1-3 | - | TRBV5-1 | CASSLAGGSGNTIYF | TGCGCCAGCAGCTTGGCCGGCGGTTCTGGAAACACCATATATTTT
TRBD2 | TRBJ2-1 | - | TRBV7-3 | CASSPSGTSVYNEQFF | TGTGCCAGCAGCCCCTCGGGGACTAGCGTTTACAATGAGCAGTTCTTC
TRBD1 | TRBJ1-1 | - | TRBV9 | CASSPQGGTEAFF | TGTGCCAGCAGCCCTCAGGGGGGGACTGAAGCTTTCTTT
- | TRBJ2-3 | - | TRBV29-1 | CSGSQDTDTQYF | TGCAGCGGATCACAGGACACAGATACGCAGTATTTT
TRBD2 | TRBJ2-1 | - | TRBV7-3 | CASSPAQGLAGVEYSYNEQFF | TGTGCCAGCAGCCCTGCTCAGGGACTAGCGGGAGTCGAGTACTCCTACAATGAGCAGTTCTTC
- | TRBJ1-1 | - | TRBV25-1 | CASSETGAEAFF | TGTGCCAGCAGTGAAACAGGAGCCGAAGCTTTCTTT
TRBD1 | TRBJ1-5 | - | TRBV6-1 | CASSARDRANQPQHF | TGTGCCAGCAGTGCCAGGGACAGGGCGAATCAGCCCCAGCATTTT